The 15 T cell receptor beta chains listed next were all sequenced from one sample in a study of tumor-infiltrating lymphocytes in primary liver carcinoma. Co-extraction of both nucleic acids (RNA and DNA) used about 20-34 mg of unsorted bulk tissue. A primer matching the constant region was used to make TCR beta cDNA from 450 to 550 ng of total RNA. Generation of the TCR beta libraries relied on three nested multiplex PCR rounds using slightly modified ARM-PCR. The two initial PCR rounds, ten to eleven cycles each, used TRBV1-TRBV30 forward and C-beta reverse primers. TCRdb used MiXCR to reprocess the multiplex PCR reads, holding one entry per CDR3 protein. The data hold tens of thousands of distinct CDR3 sequences, with 73% observed a single time. Sequencing was performed on liver tumor tissue from sampling region 2. The subset is: tumor region T2, inferior pole. These receptors all come from a man in his forties with primary liver carcinoma and hepatitis B virus infection.

The rearrangement joins TRBV10-3 to TRBJ2-3; 14 bases fit TRBD2. The CDR3 runs to 19 residues. Germline V CDR1 and CDR2: ENHRY, SYGVKD. For the CDR3, the DNA is TGTACCGTCAGTGAAATTGGACTAGCGGGAGGAAGTGGCACAGATACGCAGTATTTT. This encodes CTVSEIGLAGGSGTDTQYF.

This clonotype was seen just once. The chain joins TRBV7-2 to TRBJ2-7; 9 nucleotides agree with TRBD1. Germline V gene data show CDR1 as SGHTA and CDR2 as FQGNSA. The CDR3 length is 14 residues. Trimming took 4 bases from V and 2 from J; bases not matched to a gene: 3. CDR3 sequence: CASSSRQGAYEQYF. The CDR3 DNA sequence: TGTGCCAGCAGCTCCCGACAGGGGGCCTACGAGCAGTACTTC.

With respect to this clonotype: This CDR3 is missing its conserved last phenylalanine or tryptophan, likely due to a read error. The J gene is TRBJ2-3, the V gene TRBV4-1; tentative D call: TRBD2 (5 bases). This CDR3 spans 16 amino acids. CDR1 is MGHRA and CDR2 is YSYEKL in the germline V gene. CDR3 in DNA: TGCGCCAGCAGTCAAGATCCGGGTAGCGAGAGTAATACGCAGTATCTT. Its protein product is CASSQDPGSESNTQYL.

Of note for this clonotype: The junction departs from germline at one end; a sequencing error may be responsible. The rearrangement links TRBV29-1 to TRBJ2-1; D possibly corresponds to TRBD2 (7 bases). CDR1 SQVTM and CDR2 ANQGSEA come from the germline V gene. CDR3 length: 15 amino acids. CDR3 DNA sequence: TGCAGCGAACAACTAGGGGGAGGGCGCTACAATGAGCACTTCTTC. It yields the protein CSEQLGGGRYNEHFF.

This clonotype was seen just once. The junction departs from germline at one end; a sequencing error may be responsible. The rearrangement uses TRBV6-6 and TRBJ2-3; no clear D gene. CDR3 size: 13 residues. Germline V gene lookup returns CDR1 MNHNY and CDR2 SVGAGI (reference sequence). The CDR3 reads CSSSKYRSDTQYF. The CDR3 region has the DNA TGTTCCAGCAGTAAATACCGGTCAGATACTCAGTATTTT.

Comments on this clonotype: Since no conserved phenylalanine or tryptophan closes the CDR3, a read error is the likely cause. The chain combines TRBV4-3 with TRBJ2-1; D gene ambiguous. Looked up from germline, CDR1 is LGHNA and CDR2 is YSLEER. Trimming took off 2 bases at V and 5 bases at J, with 16 bases between the two ends. This CDR3 contains 16 residues. In DNA form, the CDR3 reads TGCGCCAGCAGCCAATTCTCCCCCCCGGCGGACAATGAGCAGTTCCCC. Its translation: CASSQFSPPADNEQFP.

A note on this clonotype: Because it lacks the conserved phenylalanine or tryptophan at the end, this CDR3 is likely a read error. V and J are TRBV6-6 and TRBJ2-5, with 12 positions matching TRBD2. This CDR3 contains 16 residues. Germline V gene data show CDR1 as MNHNY and CDR2 as SVGAGI (reference sequence). The CDR3 here is CASKDGLAGGQETQYL. CDR3 bases: TGTGCCAGCAAGGACGGGCTAGCGGGAGGGCAAGAGACTCAGTACTTG.

The chain has TRBV29-1 and TRBJ2-1; no reliable D call. The CDR3 spans 12 residues. V lost 4 bases and J lost 9, with 13 bases in between. Per germline, CDR1 SQVTM and CDR2 ANQGSEA. The DNA for the CDR3 is TGCAGCGTTGCGGCAGACCACATTGAGCAGTTCTTC. It translates to CSVAADHIEQFF.

Note on this clonotype: The CDR3 end shows no conserved phenylalanine or tryptophan, and so a read error is likely. The gene calls are TRBV6-5 and TRBJ2-7, with D unclear. Germline V gene data show CDR1 as MNHEY and CDR2 as SVGAGI. The length of the CDR3 is 12 residues. The CDR3 here is CVSKSPTYKQYS. DNA of the CDR3: TGTGTCAGCAAGTCACCGACCTACAAGCAGTACTCC.

For this clonotype: A read error may produce the germline difference seen at one junction end. V is TRBV25-1 and J is TRBJ1-5, with 9 bases lining up with TRBD1. Germline values: CDR1 MGHDK, CDR2 SYGVNS. This CDR3 has 15 amino acids. This chain's CDR3 is CASITRETGGQSQHF. DNA of the CDR3: TGTGCCAGCATTACCCGGGAGACAGGGGGTCAGTCCCAGCATTTT.

In regard to this clonotype: One end of the junction is discordant with germline, which a read error may explain. V is TRBV11-2 and J is TRBJ2-5; TRBD1 is a possible D gene (5 bases). This CDR3 is 16 amino acids long. CDR1 and CDR2 (germline): SGHAT, FQNNGV. CDR3 sequence reads: CTSSLEPGNLQGAQYF. The DNA for the CDR3 is TGTACCAGCAGCTTAGAGCCGGGTAACCTCCAAGGGGCCCAGTACTTC.

About this clonotype: Because the CDR3 is missing its conserved closing phenylalanine or tryptophan, this is likely a read error. The rearrangement uses TRBV11-3 and TRBJ2-1; D is unresolved. The germline CDR1 and CDR2 sequences are SGHNT and YENEEA. V lost 1 base and J lost 5, with 9 bases in between. The CDR3 totals 14 residues. The CDR3 nucleotides read TGTGCCAGCAGCTTAGGTGTCGGCAACAATGAGCAGTTCTAC. This translates into CASSLGVGNNEQFY.

Worth noting for this clonotype: The conserved closing phenylalanine or tryptophan is absent in this CDR3, likely reflecting a read error. The chain recombines TRBV11-2 with TRBJ2-1, with TRBD2 matching over 7 bases. From germline, CDR1 is SGHAT and CDR2 FQNNGV. This CDR3 spans 15 amino acids. CDR3 bases: TGTACCAGCAGCTTTAGCGGGCCACTCGACAATGATCAGTTCTTA. Protein: CTSSFSGPLDNDQFL.

This clonotype was recorded many times. The chain has TRBV25-1 and TRBJ2-2, with D possibly TRBD2 on 5 matching bases. The V gene's germline CDR1 is MGHDK and CDR2 SYGVNS. V lost 3 bases and J 2 bases, leaving 7 bases between the germline ends. The CDR3 covers 14 residues. The CDR3 protein is CASSDLANTGELFF. As DNA, the CDR3 is TGTGCCAGCAGTGACCTAGCTAACACCGGGGAGCTGTTTTTT.

This clonotype was seen once. Given the absence of the conserved phenylalanine or tryptophan at the CDR3 end, a read error is likely. The DNA is left out, because the CDR3 cannot be placed on it with certainty; the CDR3 is given as TCRdb lists it. The gene calls are TRBV20-1 and TRBJ1-2. The CDR3 is 13 amino acids long, termini counted. Germline V gene lookup returns CDR1 DFQATT and CDR2 SNEGSKA (reference sequence). CDR3 region: CSARWPSNYGYAL.